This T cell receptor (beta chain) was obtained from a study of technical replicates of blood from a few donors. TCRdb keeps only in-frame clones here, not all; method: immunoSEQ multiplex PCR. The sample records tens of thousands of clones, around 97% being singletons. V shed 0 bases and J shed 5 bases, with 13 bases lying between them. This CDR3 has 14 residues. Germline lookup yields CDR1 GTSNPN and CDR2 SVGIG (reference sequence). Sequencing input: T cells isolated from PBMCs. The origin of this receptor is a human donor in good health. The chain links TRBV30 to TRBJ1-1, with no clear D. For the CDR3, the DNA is TGTGCCTGGAGTGTACCGTATACGGGGACTGAAGCTTTCTTT. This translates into CAWSVPYTGTEAFF.